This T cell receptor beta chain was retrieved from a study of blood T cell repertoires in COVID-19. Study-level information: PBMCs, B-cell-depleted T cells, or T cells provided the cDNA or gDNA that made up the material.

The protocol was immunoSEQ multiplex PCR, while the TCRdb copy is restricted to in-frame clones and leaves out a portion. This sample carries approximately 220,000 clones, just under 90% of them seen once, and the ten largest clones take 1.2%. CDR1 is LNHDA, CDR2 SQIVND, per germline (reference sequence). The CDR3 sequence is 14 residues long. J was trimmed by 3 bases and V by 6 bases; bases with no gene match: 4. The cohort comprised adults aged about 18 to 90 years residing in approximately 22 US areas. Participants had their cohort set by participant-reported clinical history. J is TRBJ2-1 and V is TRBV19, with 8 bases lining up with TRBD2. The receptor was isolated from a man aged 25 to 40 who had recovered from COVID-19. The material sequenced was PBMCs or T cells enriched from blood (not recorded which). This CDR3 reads CASSERGNYNEQFF. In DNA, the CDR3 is TGTGCCAGTAGCGAGCGGGGGAACTACAATGAGCAGTTCTTC.